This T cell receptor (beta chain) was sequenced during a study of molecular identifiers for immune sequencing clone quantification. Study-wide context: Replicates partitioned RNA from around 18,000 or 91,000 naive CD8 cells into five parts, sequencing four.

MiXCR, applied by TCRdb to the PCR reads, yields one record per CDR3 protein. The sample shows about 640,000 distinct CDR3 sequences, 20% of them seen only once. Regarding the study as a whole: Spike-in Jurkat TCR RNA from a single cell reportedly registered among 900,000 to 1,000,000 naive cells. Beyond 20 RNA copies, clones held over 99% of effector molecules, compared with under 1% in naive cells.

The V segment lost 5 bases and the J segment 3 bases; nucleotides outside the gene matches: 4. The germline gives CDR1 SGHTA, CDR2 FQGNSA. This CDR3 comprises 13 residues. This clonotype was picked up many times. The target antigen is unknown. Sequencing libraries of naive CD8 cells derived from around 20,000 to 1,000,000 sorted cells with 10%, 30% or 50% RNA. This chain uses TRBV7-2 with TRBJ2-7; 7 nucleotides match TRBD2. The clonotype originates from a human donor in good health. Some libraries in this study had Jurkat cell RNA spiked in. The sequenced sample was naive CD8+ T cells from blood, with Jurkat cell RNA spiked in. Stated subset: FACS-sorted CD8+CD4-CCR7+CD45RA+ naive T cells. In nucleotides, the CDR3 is TGTGCCAGCAGCCCCTGGGGGGGCTACGAGCAGTACTTC. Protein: CASSPWGGYEQYF.